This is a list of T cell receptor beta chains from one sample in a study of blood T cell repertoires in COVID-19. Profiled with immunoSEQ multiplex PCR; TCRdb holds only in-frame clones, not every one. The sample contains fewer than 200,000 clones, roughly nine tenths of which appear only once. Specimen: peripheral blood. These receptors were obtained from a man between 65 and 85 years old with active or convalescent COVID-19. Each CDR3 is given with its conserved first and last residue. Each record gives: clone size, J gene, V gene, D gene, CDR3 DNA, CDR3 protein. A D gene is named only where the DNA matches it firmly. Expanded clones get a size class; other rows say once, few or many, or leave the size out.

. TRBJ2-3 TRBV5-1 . TGCGCCAGCACCGGGGGGCTGGATACGCAGTATTTT CASTGGLDTQYF
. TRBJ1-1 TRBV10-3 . TGTGCCATCAGTGACCCTCACGGGATGAACACTGAAGCTTTCTTT CAISDPHGMNTEAFF
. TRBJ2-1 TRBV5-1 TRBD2 TGCGCCAGCAGCTTGGCACTAGCGGGAGGGTCGGGCTACAATGAGCAGTTCTTC CASSLALAGGSGYNEQFF
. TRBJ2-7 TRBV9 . TGTGCCGGCAGCGTCCGACAGGAGCCCCCCACCGAGCAGTACTTC CAGSVRQEPPTEQYF
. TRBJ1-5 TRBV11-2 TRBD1 TGTGCCAGCAGCCGCGACAGGGGGGGGCAGCCCCAGCATTTT CASSRDRGGQPQHF
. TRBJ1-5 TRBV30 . TGTGCCTGGAGTGTTAGAGGAGATCAGCCCCAGCATTTT CAWSVRGDQPQHF
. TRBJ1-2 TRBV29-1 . TGCAGCGTTGCGGAGTATGGCTACACCTTC CSVAEYGYTF
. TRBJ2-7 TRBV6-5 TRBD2 TGTGCCAGCAGTTCCGGACTAGCGGGAGGTTTATACGAGCAGTACTTC CASSSGLAGGLYEQYF
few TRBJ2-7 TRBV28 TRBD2 TGTGCCAGCAGTTTACTAGCGGGTTGGTACGAGCAGTACTTC CASSLLAGWYEQYF
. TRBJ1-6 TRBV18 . TGTGCCAGCTCACCGCCGGGTTCACCCCTCCACTTT CASSPPGSPLHF
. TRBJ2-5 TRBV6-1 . TGTGCCAGCAGTGCAGCGAACACGAAAGAGACCCAGTACTTC CASSAANTKETQYF
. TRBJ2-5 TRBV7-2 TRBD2 TGTGCCAGCAGCTTAGTCGTGTCTAGCGGGAGGGACGGGACCCAGTACTTC CASSLVVSSGRDGTQYF
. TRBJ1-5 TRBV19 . TGTGCCAGTAGTTTGGGACCGGGAGAGCAGCCCCAGCATTTT CASSLGPGEQPQHF
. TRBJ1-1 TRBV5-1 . TGCGCCAGCAGCTTAGTGCCAGGCGCGAACACTGAAGCTTTCTTT CASSLVPGANTEAFF
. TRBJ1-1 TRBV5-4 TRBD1 TGTGCCAGCAGCTCCTTGACAGGGGAGAACACTGAAGCTTTCTTT CASSSLTGENTEAFF
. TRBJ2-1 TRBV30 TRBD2 TGTGCCTGGACCCCGCGAGCGGGGTGGAATGAGCAGTTCTTC CAWTPRAGWNEQFF
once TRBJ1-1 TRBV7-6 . TGTGCCAGCAGCCTTAGGGGGAACACTGAAGCTTTCTTT CASSLRGNTEAFF
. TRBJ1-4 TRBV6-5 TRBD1 TGTGCCAGCAGCCGGGACAGGTCGGCTAATGAAAAACTGTTTTTT CASSRDRSANEKLFF
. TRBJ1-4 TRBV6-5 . TGTGCCAGCAGTTACTCGATCCAGGGGTCGGAAAAACTGTTTTTT CASSYSIQGSEKLFF
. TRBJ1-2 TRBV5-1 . TGCGCCAGCAGCTTGCAGGGTAATCGCTATGGCTACACCTTC CASSLQGNRYGYTF
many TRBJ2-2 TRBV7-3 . TGTGCCAGCAGCCCCCACACCGCCCGGGGTTACACCGGGGAGCTGTTTTTT CASSPHTARGYTGELFF
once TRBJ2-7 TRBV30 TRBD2 TGTGCCTGGAGCCCCGGGGGGGCCAGCTCCTACGAGCAGTACTTC CAWSPGGASSYEQYF
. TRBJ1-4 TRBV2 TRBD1 TGTGCCAGCATCTCCGGGACAGCCTATGCAACTAATGAAAAACTGTTTTTT CASISGTAYATNEKLFF
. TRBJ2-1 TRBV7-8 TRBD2 TGTGCCAGCAGCGTGACTAGCGGGAAGGGTAGTGAGCAGTTCTTC CASSVTSGKGSEQFF
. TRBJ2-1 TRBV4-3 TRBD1 TGCGCCAGCAGCCAAGATATGGGGACAGGGGGGTTCTTC CASSQDMGTGGFF